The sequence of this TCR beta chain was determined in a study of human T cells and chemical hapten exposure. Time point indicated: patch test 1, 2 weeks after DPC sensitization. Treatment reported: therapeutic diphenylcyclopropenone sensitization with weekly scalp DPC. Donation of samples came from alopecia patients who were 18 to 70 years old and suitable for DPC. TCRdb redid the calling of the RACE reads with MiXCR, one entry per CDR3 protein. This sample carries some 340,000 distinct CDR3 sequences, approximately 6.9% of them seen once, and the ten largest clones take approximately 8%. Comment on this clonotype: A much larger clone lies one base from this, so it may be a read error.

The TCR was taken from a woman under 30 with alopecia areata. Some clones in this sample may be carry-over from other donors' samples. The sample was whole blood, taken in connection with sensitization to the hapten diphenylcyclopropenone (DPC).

In DNA, the CDR3 is TGTGCCAGCAGCCTGGCGGGGGTGATAACAGATACGCAGTATTTT. Protein: CASSLAGVITDTQYF. The gene calls are TRBV7-9 and TRBJ2-3; 7 bases map to TRBD2. There are 15 residues in the CDR3. Germline V CDR1 and CDR2: SEHNR, FQNEAQ (reference sequence). V lost 5 bases to trimming and J lost 3 bases; unmatched junction nucleotides: 8.